The 26 T cell receptor beta chains listed next were all sequenced from one sample in a study of breast tumors, draining lymph nodes, adjacent tissues. Samples came from axillary lymph nodes draining the breast cancer. In TCRdb, the multiplex PCR reads were re-called with MiXCR into one record per CDR3 protein. Of under 250,000 distinct CDR3 sequences listed, around 32% were seen once; the top ten hold around 1.4%. Sequenced input: axillary lymph node tissue. These receptors were collected from a female donor with breast cancer. Some clones in this sample may be carry-over from other donors' samples.

The chain joins TRBV27 to TRBJ2-1; D unresolved. CDR1 and CDR2 (germline): MNHEY, SMNVEV (reference sequence). Trimming took off 3 bases at V and 3 bases at J, with 15 bases between the two ends. The CDR3 is made up of 16 amino acids. The CDR3 DNA is TGTGCCAGCAGTTTTACCCCTATGACTGTCTACAATGAGCAGTTCTTC. This translates into CASSFTPMTVYNEQFF.

This clonotype was found many times. This chain joins TRBV7-9 and TRBJ2-5; 13 bases fit TRBD2. The ends lost 5 bases at V and 4 bases at J; junction bases unmatched: 7. Germline V gives CDR1 SEHNR, CDR2 FQNEAQ (reference sequence). The CDR3 is made up of 16 amino acids. CDR3 sequence: CASSPGLAGVPETQYF. In DNA form, the CDR3 reads TGTGCCAGCAGCCCTGGACTAGCGGGAGTACCAGAGACCCAGTACTTC. Combining the CDR3 with reference TRBV7-9 and TRBJ2-5 gives the whole variable domain DTGVSQNPRHKITKRGQNVTFRCDPISEHNRLYWYRQTLGQGPEFLTYFQNEAQLEKSRLLSDRFSAERPKGSFSTLEIQRTEQGDSAMYLCASSPGLAGVPETQYFGPGTRLLVL.

This clonotype was picked up many times. This chain connects TRBV6-5 to TRBJ2-5, with no clear D. Trimming stripped 6 bases from V and 2 bases from J, with 13 bases between. Germline V lookup: CDR1 MNHEY, CDR2 SVGAGI. The CDR3 is 14 amino acids. In nucleotides, the CDR3 is TGTGCCAGCAGGACCCCCCGGGTACAAGAGACCCAGTACTTC. Amino acids: CASRTPRVQETQYF.

This clonotype has more than one count but fewer than ten. Since a much larger clone is just one base distant, this may be a read error. J is TRBJ1-3 and V is TRBV6-5; D ambiguous. CDR1 is MNHEY and CDR2 is SVGAGI in the germline V gene. This CDR3 region has 15 residues. CDR3 loop: CASSHSGVQRNTIYF. The CDR3 coding sequence is TGTGCCAGCAGTCACTCGGGAGTTCAGCGAAACACCATATATTTT.

In its sample, this clonotype was seen many times. The rearrangement uses TRBV7-2 and TRBJ2-7; D unresolved. The CDR3 runs to 13 residues. Between the trimmed V and J ends, which lost 1 base and 2 bases, there was a span of 6 bases. Germline assignment: CDR1 SGHTA and CDR2 FQGNSA. The CDR3 region is CASSLGRAYEQYF. The DNA for the CDR3 is TGTGCCAGCAGCTTAGGGAGAGCCTACGAGCAGTACTTC.

Ten or more counts support this clonotype. The rearrangement joins TRBV14 to TRBJ2-5; unclear D gene. In germline, CDR1 is SGHDN, CDR2 FVKESK. V lost 1 base and J lost 5, with 17 bases in between. The CDR3 sequence is 16 residues long. In DNA form, the CDR3 reads TGTGCCAGCAGCCAAGGTGGACGGGCCGGAACGGAGACCCAGTACTTC. This encodes CASSQGGRAGTETQYF.

This clonotype was detected many times. The V and J genes are TRBV18 and TRBJ2-7; the match to TRBD1 covers 7 bases. The CDR3 is 14 residues long. Germline lookup yields CDR1 KGHSH and CDR2 LQKENI. V was clipped by 4 bases and J by 2 bases; unmatched bases: 5. CDR3 bases: TGTGCCAGCTCACTGCAGGGGGACCCCTACGAGCAGTACTTC. Translating it yields CASSLQGDPYEQYF.

In the case of this clonotype: A much larger clone differs by one base, so this may be a read error. The J gene is TRBJ2-3, the V gene TRBV19; D call uncertain. The CDR3 runs to 14 residues. Germline loops: CDR1 LNHDA, CDR2 SQIVND (reference sequence). CDR3 residues: CACRHHSSTDTQYF. The CDR3 DNA reads TGTGCCTGTAGGCACCATTCTTCCACAGATACGCAGTATTTT.

Points on this clonotype: A much larger clone differs by one base, so this may be a read error. The chain's CDR3 is CASGRTGDTDTQYF. CDR3 nucleotide sequence: TGTGCCAGCGGAAGGACAGGGGACACAGATACGCAGTATTTT. V is TRBV28 and J is TRBJ2-3; 9 bases align to TRBD1. Germline CDR1 is MDHEN and CDR2 is SYDVKM. CDR3 length: 14 residues. V lost 8 bases and J lost 2; bases outside the gene matches: 5.

This clonotype came up many times. V gene TRBV19 combines with J gene TRBJ1-5; no firm D call. Germline-derived CDR1 and CDR2 are LNHDA and SQIVND (reference sequence). The V end was cut by 3 bases, the J end by 6 bases, with 6 bases between. The CDR3 totals 12 residues. CDR3: CASSMPFQPQHF. Written as DNA, the CDR3 is TGTGCCAGTAGTATGCCCTTTCAGCCCCAGCATTTT.

This clonotype has a count of ten or more. The chain combines TRBV20-1 with TRBJ2-3, with 8 bases that match TRBD2. J gave up 4 bases and V 1 base, and 7 bases lay outside the gene matches. The CDR3 contains 15 residues. The V gene's germline CDR1 is DFQATT and CDR2 SNEGSKA (reference sequence). In DNA form, the CDR3 reads TGCAGTGCTAGAGGGTTAGCGGGATTCGCAGATACGCAGTATTTT. It specifies CSARGLAGFADTQYF.

This clonotype was seen repeatedly, ten times or more. The chain couples TRBV7-2 to TRBJ2-5; no definite D call. This CDR3 has 15 residues. CDR1 and CDR2 from the germline V gene are SGHTA and FQGNSA. V lost 5 bases and J lost 2, with 15 bases in between. The CDR3 nucleotides read TGTGCCAGCAGCCGCTCCATAGGGTGGCAAGAGACCCAGTACTTC. It yields the protein CASSRSIGWQETQYF.

The sample holds many counts of this clonotype. The chain employs TRBV30 and TRBJ2-4; 9 nucleotides align to TRBD1. The CDR3 runs 13 residues. Unmatched junction bases numbered 11, after V lost 2 bases and J lost 15 bases. The germline gives CDR1 GTSNPN, CDR2 SVGIG (reference sequence). The CDR3 here is CAWSSGTGRITYF. The CDR3, as DNA: TGTGCCTGGAGTTCAGGGACAGGGCGGATCACGTACTTC.

In its sample, this clonotype was seen a few times. A much larger clone differs by one base, so this may be a read error. This sequence joins TRBV9 and TRBJ2-7; 7 positions agree with TRBD2. This CDR3 contains 14 residues. CDR1 and CDR2 (germline): SGDLS, YYNGEE. The CDR3 nucleotides read TGTGCCAGCAGCGCAGCGGGAAGTAGCTACGAGCAGTCCTTC. Translating gives CASSAAGSSYEQSF. Together with reference TRBV9 and TRBJ2-7, the CDR3 gives the full variable domain: DSGVTQTPKHLITATGQRVTLRCSPRSGDLSVYWYQQSLDQGLQFLIQYYNGEERAKGNILERFSAQQFPDLHSELNLSSLELGDSALYFCASSAAGSSYEQSFGPGTRLTVT.

Of note for this clonotype: This may arise from a read error, as a much more abundant clone is one base away. V is TRBV6-5 and J is TRBJ1-2; D not resolved. Germline lookup yields CDR1 MNHEY and CDR2 SVGAGI. The V end lost 5 bases, the J end lost 0 bases, and 13 bases lay between the germline ends. This CDR3 has 15 residues. The CDR3 loop is CASSLRLGTNYGYTF. The CDR3 DNA sequence: TGTGCCAGCAGTCTCCGACTGGGGACTAACTATGGCTACACCTTC.

This clonotype has at least ten counts. CDR3 nucleotide sequence: TGCGCCAGCAAGGCAGGGGGCACAGATACGCAGTATTTT. Translating it yields CASKAGGTDTQYF. This chain connects TRBV10-2 to TRBJ2-3; tentatively, D is TRBD1 (6 bases). CDR1 WSHSY and CDR2 SAAADI come from the germline V gene. Deletions cut 7 bases from V and 1 base from J, with 9 bases between. The CDR3 is made up of 13 amino acids.

This clonotype has at least ten counts. DNA for the CDR3: TGTGCCAGCAGAGGGACAGGTATCCCCTACGAGCAGTACTTC. Amino acid sequence: CASRGTGIPYEQYF. The chain employs TRBV7-2 and TRBJ2-7, with 8 bases aligning to TRBD1. Germline V gene data show CDR1 as SGHTA and CDR2 as FQGNSA. After removal of 6 bases from V and 2 bases from J, the junction contained 6 bases not matched to a gene. CDR3 length equals 14 residues.

A few counts support this clonotype. Since a much larger clone is just one base distant, this may be a read error. The chain combines TRBV20-1 with TRBJ1-2; 7 nucleotides agree with TRBD1. This CDR3 has 12 residues. Trimming took 4 bases from V and 12 from J; bases not matched to a gene: 11. Per the germline V gene, CDR1 is DFQATT and CDR2 is SNEGSKA (reference sequence). The chain's CDR3 is CSAMVRGGGHTF. The CDR3 region has the DNA TGCAGTGCTATGGTACGGGGAGGGGGCCACACCTTC.

This clonotype was counted ten times or more. The V gene is TRBV6-1, the J gene TRBJ2-6, with unresolved D. CDR1 and CDR2 from the germline V gene are MNHNS and SASEGT. The V end lost 2 bases, the J end lost 0 bases, and 8 bases lay between the germline ends. The CDR3 spans 16 residues. The CDR3, as DNA: TGTGCCAGCAGTGAAAATATGATCTCTGGGGCCAACGTCCTGACTTTC. As protein: CASSENMISGANVLTF.

This clonotype was detected ten times or more. This chain connects TRBV12-5 to TRBJ2-7, with 10 bases fitting TRBD1. The junction had 5 bases not matched to a gene; V was cut back by 5 bases and J by 4 bases. The CDR3 totals 14 residues. Germline V gene sequence: CDR1 LGHNT, CDR2 FRNRAP. The CDR3 loop is CASGNSGQGYEQYF. The CDR3, as DNA: TGTGCTAGTGGTAACTCGGGACAGGGGTACGAGCAGTACTTC.

This clonotype was counted at least ten times. The rearrangement links TRBV18 to TRBJ1-4, with D perhaps TRBD1 (5 bases). The CDR3 loop spans 13 amino acids. V gave up 6 bases and J gave up 7 bases, with 12 bases separating them. Looked up from germline, CDR1 is KGHSH and CDR2 is LQKENI. CDR3 sequence (DNA): TGTGCCAGCTCCCCCGGAGGGGCTGAAAAACTGTTTTTT. It translates to CASSPGGAEKLFF.

CDR3 coding DNA: TGCAGACGGGACAGTCAAGGGGCTTGCTCCTACAATGAGCAGTTCTTC. Its translation is CRRDSQGACSYNEQFF. The gene calls are TRBV29-1 and TRBJ2-1; 7 bases match TRBD1. The CDR3 runs to 16 residues. Per the germline V gene, CDR1 is SQVTM and CDR2 is ANQGSEA.

This clonotype has just a few counts. The chain couples TRBV18 to TRBJ1-1, with D maybe TRBD1 (5 bases). Looked up from germline, CDR1 is KGHSH and CDR2 is LQKENI. V lost 8 bases and J lost 1, with 8 bases in between. This CDR3 contains 12 residues. This CDR3 reads CASQTGNTEAFF. DNA of the CDR3: TGTGCCAGCCAAACAGGGAACACTGAAGCTTTCTTT.

This clonotype occurred many times. The chain has TRBV28 and TRBJ2-7, with no clear D. CDR1 and CDR2 from the germline V gene are MDHEN and SYDVKM. The V gene lost 0 bases and the J gene lost 1 base, with 1 base spanning the gap. This CDR3 has 12 amino acids. The CDR3: CASSLWSYEQYF. The CDR3 DNA reads as TGTGCCAGCAGTTTATGGTCCTACGAGCAGTACTTC.

At least ten counts were recorded for this clonotype. V gene TRBV7-3 combines with J gene TRBJ2-7; D gene uncertain. Germline values: CDR1 SGHTA, CDR2 FQGTGA. The V end lost 5 bases, the J end lost 3 bases, and 11 bases lay between the germline ends. The CDR3 loop spans 13 amino acids. The CDR3 region is CASSLGRGYEQYF. In DNA form, the CDR3 reads TGTGCCAGCAGCCTAGGCCGAGGCTACGAGCAGTACTTC. The whole variable domain, filled in from reference TRBV7-3 and TRBJ2-7, reads GAGVSQTPSNKVTEKGKYVELRCDPISGHTALYWYRQSLGQGPEFLIYFQGTGAADDSGLPNDRFFAVRPEGSVSTLKIQRTERGDSAVYLCASSLGRGYEQYFGPGTRLTVT.

This clonotype occurred a few times. This chain uses TRBV6-5 with TRBJ2-1; 11 bases line up with TRBD1. From germline, CDR1 is MNHEY and CDR2 SVGAGI. Germline trimming cut 6 bases from V and 7 bases from J; bases unmatched to any gene: 14. This CDR3 is built from 17 residues. The CDR3 is CASRPGTGGGGRNEQFF. DNA of the CDR3: TGTGCCAGCAGGCCCGGGACAGGGGGAGGCGGGAGGAATGAGCAGTTCTTC.